The 28 T cell receptor beta chains below were found in one sample sequenced in a study of Ad26.COV2.S vaccination and SARS-CoV-2 variants. Generated by immunoSEQ multiplex PCR, the TCRdb table keeps only in-frame clones and is missing some. The sample lists around 350,000 clones, approximately 81% occurring once. Treatment indicated: 19 received Ad26.COV2.S at low or high dose, single or two shots; about 5 received placebo; per-sample allocation not given. It was on day 63 after the first vaccine or placebo injection that samples were taken. The specimen comprised peripheral blood, sampled in a trial of Ad26.COV2.S vaccine versus placebo. The source of these receptors is a person aged 18-60 years who received the Ad26.COV2.S COVID-19 vaccine or a placebo.

This chain connects TRBV30 to TRBJ1-3; no definite D call. CDR1 GTSNPN and CDR2 SVGIG come from the germline V gene (reference sequence). Trimming took off 3 bases at V and 0 bases at J, with 3 bases between the two ends. The CDR3 has 12 residues. The CDR3 here is CAWRDSGNTIYF. The DNA for the CDR3 is TGTGCCTGGAGGGACTCTGGAAACACCATATATTTT.

In this sample, this clone turned up once. The rearrangement uses TRBV10-1 and TRBJ2-7, with TRBD2 matching over 15 bases. Losses at the gene ends were 3 bases for V and 3 bases for J; bases not matched to a gene: 6. The V gene's germline CDR1 is WNHNN and CDR2 SYGVQD (reference sequence). This CDR3 comprises 17 residues. For the CDR3, the DNA is TGCGCCAGCAGTGAAGGACTAGCGGGAGGGCCCGTCTACGAGCAGTACTTC. Translation gives CASSEGLAGGPVYEQYF.

This rearrangement joins TRBV18 to TRBJ2-3; possible D gene TRBD2, 5 bases. The CDR3 extends over 15 amino acids. V lost 0 bases and J lost 2, with 9 bases in between. The germline V gene has CDR1 KGHSH and CDR2 LQKENI. The CDR3 spells CASSPPTLATDTQYF. CDR3 DNA sequence: TGTGCCAGCTCACCACCGACGCTAGCCACAGATACGCAGTATTTT. Full variable domain (outside the CDR3, taken from reference TRBV18 and TRBJ2-3): NAGVMQNPRHLVRRRGQEARLRCSPMKGHSHVYWYRQLPEEGLKFMVYLQKENIIDESGMPKERFSAEFPKEGPSILRIQQVVRGDSAAYFCASSPPTLATDTQYFGPGTRLTVL.

V usage is TRBV7-2 and J usage is TRBJ1-6; D ambiguous. Looked up from germline, CDR1 is SGHTA and CDR2 is FQGNSA. Trimming removed 5 bases from V and 10 bases from J, with 12 bases in between. The CDR3 contains 13 residues. The CDR3 sequence is CASSAQPGSPLHF. CDR3 DNA sequence: TGTGCCAGCAGCGCGCAACCGGGATCACCCCTCCACTTT.

This chain uses TRBV5-4 with TRBJ2-4, with D tentatively TRBD2 (6 bases). This CDR3 is built from 15 residues. The V end was cut by 4 bases, the J end by 0 bases, with 11 bases between. Germline V gives CDR1 SGHNT, CDR2 YYREEE (reference sequence). The CDR3: CASSAPGLAKNIQYF. Written as DNA, the CDR3 is TGTGCCAGCAGCGCACCGGGACTAGCCAAAAACATTCAGTACTTC.

This sequence joins TRBV7-9 and TRBJ1-2, with D unresolved. Germline CDR1 SEHNR, CDR2 FQNEAQ (reference sequence). Trimming stripped 1 base from V and 5 bases from J, with 14 bases between. This CDR3 region has 15 residues. CDR3 sequence reads: CASSLVLSAFYGYTF. The CDR3 DNA reads TGTGCCAGCAGCTTAGTTCTATCGGCATTTTATGGCTACACCTTC.

The count of this clone is one. This rearrangement joins TRBV18 to TRBJ1-5; tentative D call: TRBD1 (5 bases). Germline-derived CDR1 and CDR2 are KGHSH and LQKENI. This CDR3 is built from 16 residues. Trimming pared 2 bases from V and 2 bases from J, leaving 13 bases between. CDR3 DNA: TGTGCCAGCTCACCAAGGCAGGGTCAGGGCAATCAGCCCCAGCATTTT. This sequence encodes CASSPRQGQGNQPQHF.

The J gene is TRBJ2-5, the V gene TRBV6-1; TRBD2 matches 14 bases. The trim removed 3 bases at V and 4 bases at J, leaving 1 base unmatched. The CDR3 extends over 15 amino acids. CDR1 and CDR2 from the germline V gene are MNHNS and SASEGT. DNA of the CDR3: TGTGCCAGCAGTGAGACTAGCGGGGGGGCAGAGACCCAGTACTTC. This sequence encodes CASSETSGGAETQYF.

V and J are TRBV30 and TRBJ1-5; weak D call: TRBD1 (5 bases). V was cut by 0 bases and J by 7 bases, with 16 bases left in between. This CDR3 region has 15 residues. The germline gives CDR1 GTSNPN, CDR2 SVGIG (reference sequence). The CDR3 loop is CAWSVDLGGWQPQHF. CDR3 coding DNA: TGTGCCTGGAGTGTAGACCTCGGGGGATGGCAGCCCCAGCATTTT.

The rearrangement joins TRBV6-2 or TRBV6-3 to TRBJ2-7; 13 nucleotides align to TRBD2. Looked up from germline, CDR1 is MNHEY and CDR2 is SVGEGT. The CDR3 extends over 14 amino acids. V gave up 6 bases and J gave up 7 bases; unmatched junction bases: 6. The CDR3 region is CASSISGLAGEQYF. The CDR3 region has the DNA TGTGCCAGCAGCATTTCGGGACTAGCGGGAGAGCAGTACTTC.

This chain connects TRBV7-6 to TRBJ1-1, with 8 bases lining up with TRBD1. CDR3 size: 17 residues. Germline CDR1 reads SGHVS; CDR2 reads FNYEAQ. Trimming at V came to 3 bases and at J to 0 bases, leaving 9 bases not matched to a gene. CDR3 DNA: TGTGCCAGCAGCTTGGGACAGGCAATTCAAGTGAACACTGAAGCTTTCTTT. Protein product: CASSLGQAIQVNTEAFF. Variable domain in full (rest from reference TRBV7-6 and TRBJ1-1): GAGVSQSPRYKVTKRGQDVALRCDPISGHVSLYWYRQALGQGPEFLTYFNYEAQQDKSGLPNDRFSAERPEGSISTLTIQRTEQRDSAMYRCASSLGQAIQVNTEAFFGQGTRLTVV.

The chain combines TRBV2 with TRBJ2-5, with TRBD2 matching over 12 bases. Germline CDR1 reads SNHLY; CDR2 reads FYNNEI. This CDR3 is 17 amino acids long. Unmatched junction bases numbered 9, after V lost 2 bases and J lost 5 bases. CDR3 sequence reads: CASSETSGRHILETQYF. In DNA form, the CDR3 reads TGTGCCAGCAGTGAAACTAGCGGGAGGCACATCCTCGAGACCCAGTACTTC. The complete variable domain, with remaining parts taken from reference TRBV2 and TRBJ2-5, reads EPEVTQTPSHQVTQMGQEVILRCVPISNHLYFYWYRQILGQKVEFLVSFYNNEISEKSEIFDDQFSVERPDGSNFTLKIRSTKLEDSAMYFCASSETSGRHILETQYFGPGTRLLVL.

V gene TRBV5-4 combines with J gene TRBJ2-5; 8 bases are shared with TRBD1. With 4 bases clipped from V and 2 bases from J, the junction kept 7 bases outside the gene matches. The CDR3 runs 15 residues. Germline CDR1 and CDR2: SGHNT and YYREEE (reference sequence). The CDR3 reads CASSRNGQGQETQYF. The CDR3 DNA is TGTGCCAGCAGCCGGAACGGACAGGGTCAAGAGACCCAGTACTTC.

The chain couples TRBV28 to TRBJ2-7; 14 bases line up with TRBD2. Germline V CDR1 and CDR2: MDHEN, SYDVKM. This CDR3 comprises 17 residues. The V segment lost 5 bases and the J segment 0 bases; nucleotides outside the gene matches: 6. DNA of the CDR3: TGTGCCAGCAGTAGACTAGCGGGAGGGCCCAACTCCTACGAGCAGTACTTC. Amino acid sequence: CASSRLAGGPNSYEQYF.

This clone was observed a single time. The chain has TRBV27 and TRBJ2-3; 8 bases agree with TRBD1. Germline loops: CDR1 MNHEY, CDR2 SMNVEV (reference sequence). There are 19 residues in the CDR3. V shed 5 bases and J 6 bases; nucleotides not matched to a gene: 22. The CDR3 DNA is TGTGCCAGCAGTCCCGCCGGACAGGGATTCACTAGGGACCACGATACGCAGTATTTT. Encoded protein: CASSPAGQGFTRDHDTQYF.

The chain couples TRBV28 to TRBJ2-7, with 7 positions matching TRBD2. The CDR3 is 12 amino acids. V was pared by 11 bases and J by 7 bases, with 11 bases of the junction left unmatched. Germline CDR1 and CDR2: MDHEN and SYDVKM. For the CDR3, the DNA is TGTGCCCCCGGGCACGAGGGAGGGGAGCAGTACTTC. Protein product: CAPGHEGGEQYF. Using reference TRBV28 and TRBJ2-7 for the parts outside the CDR3, the full variable domain is DVKVTQSSRYLVKRTGEKVFLECVQDMDHENMFWYRQDPGLGLRLIYFSYDVKMKEKGDIPEGYSVSREKKERFSLILESASTNQTSMYLCAPGHEGGEQYFGPGTRLTVT.

The chain employs TRBV7-8 and TRBJ2-1; D is uncertain. The germline V gene has CDR1 SGHVS and CDR2 FQNEAQ. The V end was cut by 4 bases, the J end by 4 bases, with 14 bases between. The CDR3 spans 15 residues. The CDR3 DNA sequence: TGTGCCAGCAGCTCCACCGGTCAAGCGTACAATGAGCAGTTCTTC. Protein product: CASSSTGQAYNEQFF.

Concerning this clone itself: This same CDR3 is encoded by further DNA sequences in the sample. The V gene is TRBV27, the J gene TRBJ2-7, with TRBD1 identical over 10 bases. Germline CDR1 and CDR2: MNHEY and SMNVEV (reference sequence). The CDR3 runs 14 residues. V trimming: 3 bases; J trimming: 4 bases; junction bases outside the gene matches: 3. The CDR3 here is CASSFRTGGYEQYF. The DNA for the CDR3 is TGTGCCAGCAGTTTTAGGACAGGGGGATACGAGCAGTACTTC.

Notes on this clone: This clone may be a read error of a much larger clone one base away. V is TRBV27 and J is TRBJ2-1, with D unclear. This CDR3 is built from 11 residues. The germline V and J ends were trimmed by 5 bases and 3 bases, with 2 bases remaining between them. Germline CDR1 reads MNHEY; CDR2 reads SMNVEV (reference sequence). CDR3 region: CASSNYNEQFF. DNA for the CDR3: TGTGCCAGCAGTAACTACAATGAGCAGTTCTTC.

V usage is TRBV5-1 and J usage is TRBJ2-7; either TRBD1 or TRBD2 may fit D (5 bases each). V was shortened by 4 bases and J by 2 bases, with 19 bases between the two germline ends. The CDR3 sequence is 16 residues long. Germline V CDR1 and CDR2: SGHRS, YFSETQ. CDR3 sequence: CASSRRYRDGAYEQYF. Written as DNA, the CDR3 is TGCGCCAGCAGCCGGCGGTACCGGGACGGAGCCTACGAGCAGTACTTC. Based on the CDR3 plus reference TRBV5-1 and TRBJ2-7, the full variable domain is KAGVTQTPRYLIKTRGQQVTLSCSPISGHRSVSWYQQTPGQGLQFLFEYFSETQRNKGNFPGRFSGRQFSNSRSEMNVSTLELGDSALYLCASSRRYRDGAYEQYFGPGTRLTVT.

This sequence joins TRBV25-1 and TRBJ2-7; 13 positions match TRBD2. V trimming: 7 bases; J trimming: 4 bases; junction bases outside the gene matches: 4. Germline-derived CDR1 and CDR2 are MGHDK and SYGVNS. This CDR3 region has 14 residues. In DNA form, the CDR3 reads TGTGCCAGCATTACTAGCGGGAGGGGTTACGAGCAGTACTTC. It yields the protein CASITSGRGYEQYF.

V is TRBV6-2 or TRBV6-3 and J is TRBJ2-7; D not certain. Trimming stripped 5 bases from V and 2 bases from J, with 7 bases between. Germline-derived CDR1 and CDR2 are MNHEY and SVGEGT. CDR3 length equals 12 residues. The CDR3 nucleotides are TGTGCCAGCAGTCGCTCAGCCTACGAGCAGTACTTC. Translating it yields CASSRSAYEQYF.

This clone was observed once. The chain links TRBV6-1 to TRBJ2-3, with D perhaps TRBD2 (5 bases). The V end was cut by 0 bases, the J end by 4 bases, with 14 bases between. Germline CDR1 is MNHNS and CDR2 is SASEGT. The CDR3 length is 16 residues. The CDR3 spells CASSEARRGSADTQYF. CDR3 bases: TGTGCCAGCAGTGAAGCTCGAAGAGGTAGCGCAGATACGCAGTATTTT.

This clone was detected many times. CDR3 nucleotide sequence: TGTGCCAGCAGCCCAAACTCAGGGGCGGCTTTCTTT. Amino acid sequence: CASSPNSGAAFF. The rearrangement links TRBV5-4 to TRBJ1-1, with D possibly matching TRBD1 (6 bases). This CDR3 region has 12 residues. The V gene lost 4 bases and the J gene lost 11 bases, with 15 bases spanning the gap. Germline CDR1 reads SGHNT; CDR2 reads YYREEE (reference sequence). Full variable domain (remainder filled in from reference TRBV5-4 and TRBJ1-1): ETGVTQSPTHLIKTRGQQVTLRCSSQSGHNTVSWYQQALGQGPQFIFQYYREEENGRGNFPPRFSGLQFPNYSSELNVNALELDDSALYLCASSPNSGAAFFGQGTRLTVV.

CDR3 in amino acids: CASSIPSDSAGTSGREVETQYF. CDR3 bases: TGTGCCAGTAGTATCCCCTCTGATTCGGCCGGGACTAGCGGGAGGGAGGTAGAGACCCAGTACTTC. The chain uses TRBV19 and TRBJ2-5; 16 bases align to TRBD2. Germline CDR1 and CDR2: LNHDA and SQIVND (reference sequence). The CDR3 contains 22 residues. Germline trimming cut 3 bases from V and 4 bases from J; bases unmatched to any gene: 20.

The chain joins TRBV4-1 to TRBJ1-6; 8 bases are a match to TRBD1. Trimming removed 3 bases from V and 11 bases from J; junction bases left unmatched: 9. This CDR3 has 15 residues. Per the germline V gene, CDR1 is MGHRA and CDR2 is YSYEKL. This CDR3 reads CASSHLDREFTPLHF. The CDR3 nucleotides read TGCGCCAGCAGCCACCTGGACAGGGAGTTTACACCCCTCCACTTT.

This clone appeared a single time. This sequence joins TRBV7-2 and TRBJ2-3; perhaps TRBD1 as D (6 bases). Germline V gene lookup returns CDR1 SGHTA and CDR2 FQGNSA. The CDR3 sequence is 14 residues long. V lost 6 bases and J lost 4, with 14 bases in between. The CDR3 loop is CASSSYRVSDTQYF. The CDR3 DNA reads TGTGCCAGCAGTTCATACAGGGTTTCAGATACGCAGTATTTT.

The chain carries TRBV19 and TRBJ2-7, with TRBD1 matching 7 bases. The CDR3 runs 14 residues. V lost 4 bases and J lost 1; bases outside the gene matches: 4. CDR1 is LNHDA and CDR2 is SQIVND in the germline V gene (reference sequence). CDR3 protein: CASSSSQGSYEQYF. CDR3 coding DNA: TGTGCCAGTAGTAGCTCACAGGGGTCCTACGAGCAGTACTTC.